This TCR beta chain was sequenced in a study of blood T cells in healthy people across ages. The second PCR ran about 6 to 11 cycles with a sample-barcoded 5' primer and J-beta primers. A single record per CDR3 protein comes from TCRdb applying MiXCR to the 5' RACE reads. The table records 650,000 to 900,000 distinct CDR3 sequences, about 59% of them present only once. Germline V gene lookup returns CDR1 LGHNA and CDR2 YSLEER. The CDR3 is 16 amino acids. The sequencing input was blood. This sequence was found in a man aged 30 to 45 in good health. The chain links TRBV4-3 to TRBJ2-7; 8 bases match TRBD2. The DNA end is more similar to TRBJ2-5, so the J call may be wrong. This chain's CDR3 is CASSQGTGGPEETQYF. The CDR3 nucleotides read TGCGCCAGCAGCCAAGGCACGGGGGGGCCAGAGGAGACCCAGTACTTC.